Listed below are T cell receptor beta chains from one sample, sequenced in a study of T-cell memory formation after mild COVID-19. Each CDR3 protein is one row after TCRdb ran MiXCR on the 5' RACE reads. The data hold 300,000 to 350,000 distinct CDR3 sequences, with less than 20% observed a single time. Sequencing used PBMCs or a T cell subset sorted from them (not recorded which). The origin of the receptors is a man aged 18-30 years who had mild COVID-19 (a few samples of this study predate the infection). Cell type and time point are not known. Each CDR3 is given with its conserved first and last residue. Fields, in order: D gene, J gene, clone size, V gene, CDR3 DNA, CDR3 protein. D genes are given only for firm matches. The size entry is marked missing in some rows and otherwise reads once, few, many or a size class.

>.|TRBJ1-1|.|TRBV19
TGTGCCAGTAGTATATTCGGTGCCCTAAACACTGAAGCTTTCTTT
CASSIFGALNTEAFF
>.|TRBJ2-6|few|TRBV7-8
TGTGCCAGCAGCTTAGTCCCCGTCCCTGGGGCCAACGTCCTGACTTTC
CASSLVPVPGANVLTF
>.|TRBJ1-2|few|TRBV29-1
TGCAGCGTTGAAAGAAACCAGGAGGGTATGAGGGGCTACACCTTC
CSVERNQEGMRGYTF
>TRBD2|TRBJ2-1|.|TRBV6-2/TRBV6-3
TGTGCCAGCACCCGAATGCTAGCGGGGGGCTACAATGAGCAGTTCTTC
CASTRMLAGGYNEQFF
>.|TRBJ2-5|.|TRBV4-1
TGCGCCAGCAGCCAAGGTCCCCGACAGCAAGAGACCCAGTACTTC
CASSQGPRQQETQYF
>.|TRBJ2-2|few|TRBV5-1
TGCGCCAGCAGCTTGGCTGGTGGCTACCCCACCGGGGAGCTGTTTTTT
CASSLAGGYPTGELFF
>.|TRBJ2-5|few|TRBV7-8
TGTGCCACCCCCCCGGGACCCGAGAGGACCCAGTACTTC
CATPPGPERTQYF
>.|TRBJ1-1|.|TRBV28
TGTGCCAGCAGTTTGAAAGGCCTGGAAGCTTTCTTT
CASSLKGLEAFF
>.|TRBJ2-1|.|TRBV20-1
TGCAGTGCTAGGACGGGTACGGAGCAGTTCTTC
CSARTGTEQFF
>.|TRBJ2-3|.|TRBV5-1
TGCGCCAGCAGCTTGGGGACGTACCACACAGATACGCAGTATTTT
CASSLGTYHTDTQYF
>.|TRBJ1-6|few|TRBV15
TGTGCCACCAGCGCACGCAGTGGATCCTATAATTCACCCCTCCACTTT
CATSARSGSYNSPLHF
>.|TRBJ2-3|.|TRBV7-3
TGTGCCAGCACGCTAACGGGTGCTAGCACAGATACGCAGTATTTT
CASTLTGASTDTQYF
>TRBD1|TRBJ2-5|few|TRBV4-2
TGTGCCAGCAGCCTCGGGACAGGGGGAGCCGAGACCCAGTACTTC
CASSLGTGGAETQYF
>TRBD1|TRBJ2-7|many|TRBV5-1
TGCGCCAGCAGCTTGACGGGGACAGCGCTTGGCGAGCAGTACTTC
CASSLTGTALGEQYF
>.|TRBJ1-5|few|TRBV4-3
TGCGCCAGCAGCCAAGATTTTAGTTATAGCAATCAGCCCCAGCATTTT
CASSQDFSYSNQPQHF
>TRBD2|TRBJ2-7|.|TRBV29-1
TGCAGCGTTGGTTGGGAGGGTTTCGAGCAGTACTTC
CSVGWEGFEQYF
>.|TRBJ2-5|.|TRBV11-2
TGTGCCAGCAGCTTTTCATTGAAACAAGAGACCCAGTACTTC
CASSFSLKQETQYF
>.|TRBJ2-2|.|TRBV5-1
TGCGCCAGCAGCTTGGGCCAGGTGAACACCGGGGAGCTGTTTTTT
CASSLGQVNTGELFF
>.|TRBJ2-5|few|TRBV5-1
TGCGCCAGCAGCTTGGCCCTCCGGGACTTTAGGTGGGAGACCCAGTACTTC
CASSLALRDFRWETQYF
>TRBD1|TRBJ1-5|many|TRBV7-2
TGTGCCAGCAGCTTGGGGACAGGTTCAAATCAGCCCCAGCATTTT
CASSLGTGSNQPQHF
>TRBD2|TRBJ2-3|.|TRBV5-1
TGCGCCAGCAGCTTGGGGACTAGCCGGGGAATGGATACGCAGTATTTT
CASSLGTSRGMDTQYF
>.|TRBJ1-2|.|TRBV4-3
TGCGCCAGCAGCCAAGTCGGGGGGGGAGAGAACTATGGCTACACCTTC
CASSQVGGGENYGYTF
>.|TRBJ1-5|.|TRBV10-3
TGTGCCATCAGTGAATCAGGGTTGTACGATCAGCCCCAGCATTTT
CAISESGLYDQPQHF
>.|TRBJ2-3|.|TRBV11-1
TGTGCCAGCAGGAAACGACAAGGGAGAACAGATACGCAGTATTTT
CASRKRQGRTDTQYF
>TRBD2|TRBJ2-3|many|TRBV11-2
TGTGCCAGCAGCTCCGGACTAGCGGGGGGCACAGATACGCAGTATTTT
CASSSGLAGGTDTQYF
>TRBD1|TRBJ1-1|.|TRBV12-3/TRBV12-4
TGTGCCACCTCGAACAGGGGGCAGGTTGAAGCTTTCTTT
CATSNRGQVEAFF
>.|TRBJ2-7|.|TRBV3-1
TGTGCCAGCAGCCAAGGGAGGGGGACCTACGAGCAGTACTTC
CASSQGRGTYEQYF
>TRBD1|TRBJ1-2|.|TRBV20-1
TGCAGTGCTAGAGATAAGGGACAGGGGTATGGCTACACCTTC
CSARDKGQGYGYTF
>TRBD1|TRBJ2-3|few|TRBV5-1
TGCGCCAGCTCCCTTGAAGGCCCGACAGGGGTCCCAGATACGCAGTATTTT
CASSLEGPTGVPDTQYF
>.|TRBJ1-2|few|TRBV12-3/TRBV12-4
TGTGCCAGCGGAATAAGGGGTAACTATGGCTACACCTTC
CASGIRGNYGYTF
>.|TRBJ2-3|few|TRBV6-6
TGTGCCAGCAGTACCCCCAAACGAACAGATACGCAGTATTTT
CASSTPKRTDTQYF
>.|TRBJ1-1|many|TRBV4-1
TGCGCCAGCAGCCACCGGGGGAAGACGGCAGAGGACACTGAAGCTTTCTTT
CASSHRGKTAEDTEAFF
>.|TRBJ2-1|.|TRBV5-4
TGTGCCAGCAGCCAACACAGCTACAATGAGCAGTTCTTC
CASSQHSYNEQFF
>.|TRBJ1-1|.|TRBV4-3
TGCGCCAGCAGCCAACGGGGGACCAGTGAAGCTTTCTTT
CASSQRGTSEAFF
>.|TRBJ1-6|.|TRBV6-1
TGTGCCAGCAGTGGGAGTAATTCACCCCTCCACTTT
CASSGSNSPLHF
>TRBD1|TRBJ1-1|.|TRBV6-5
TGTGCCAGCAGTCCACCGGGACAGCGTATGAACACTGAAGCTTTCTTT
CASSPPGQRMNTEAFF
>TRBD1|TRBJ2-7|.|TRBV5-1
TGCGCCAGCAGCCCGTACAGGGGGCGGGTTGAGCAGTACTTC
CASSPYRGRVEQYF
>.|TRBJ2-6|.|TRBV20-1
TGCAGTGCGCTCAACTACGGAGGGTTGGCTGGGGCCAACGTCCTGACTTTC
CSALNYGGLAGANVLTF
>.|TRBJ2-1|.|TRBV29-1
TGCAGCGTTTCGGTTGTCGGGGGAAATAACAATGAGCAGTTCTTC
CSVSVVGGNNNEQFF
>TRBD2|TRBJ2-3|few|TRBV7-2
TGTGCCAGCATTCGGGAGCGGGGTGACACAGATACGCAGTATTTT
CASIRERGDTDTQYF
>TRBD2|TRBJ2-1|.|TRBV29-1
TGCAGCGCCGCCGGGAGCGGGGGTTACAATGAGCAGTTCTTC
CSAAGSGGYNEQFF
>.|TRBJ2-3|many|TRBV15
TGTGCCACCACCCGGGGGAGTCGGAGCACAGATACGCAGTATTTT
CATTRGSRSTDTQYF
>.|TRBJ2-1|few|TRBV7-9
TGTGCCAGCAGCTTAGTGGGCGGGCTTGGGGATGAGCAGTTCTTC
CASSLVGGLGDEQFF
>TRBD2|TRBJ2-7|.|TRBV7-9
TGTGCCAGCAGCTTACGCGGGGGCTCCTACGAGCAGTACTTC
CASSLRGGSYEQYF
>.|TRBJ2-5|.|TRBV27
TGTGCCAGCAGTCCGCGAGGACCCTGGGAGACCCAGTACTTC
CASSPRGPWETQYF
>TRBD2|TRBJ2-3|few|TRBV7-8
TGTGCCAGCAGCTCTAGCAGGAGCGGGGACCCAACAGATACGCAGTATTTT
CASSSSRSGDPTDTQYF